A single sample gave rise to the 2 T cell receptor beta chains below, sequenced in a study of T cells expressing NK-cell markers (dated by TCRdb to 2020 to 2021). Library prep was done by 5' RACE. Sequencing was carried out with an Illumina HiSeq 2000. TCRdb reprocessed the sequencing reads and holds a single record per CDR3 protein sequence, with no DNA. This specimen's table enumerates about 460,000 distinct CDR3 sequences. The top ten constitute 1.4% of the sample. The sample consisted of blood T cells: a sorted CD56 or NKG2C T cell subset, CD4+ or CD8+ T cells, or bulk PBMC T cells (not recorded which). The receptors originated from a woman between 45 and 60 years old in good health. Donor details come from another sample of the same person, matched by shared clones.

V is TRBV5-1 and J is TRBJ2-1. The CDR3 is 15 amino acids. The germline gives CDR1 SGHRS, CDR2 YFSETQ. CDR3 amino acids: CASSLSSALNNEQFF. Looking up the rest from reference TRBV5-1 and TRBJ2-1 gives the full variable domain: KAGVTQTPRYLIKTRGQQVTLSCSPISGHRSVSWYQQTPGQGLQFLFEYFSETQRNKGNFPGRFSGRQFSNSRSEMNVSTLELGDSALYLCASSLSSALNNEQFFGPGTRLTVL.

The chain couples TRBV7-2 to TRBJ2-1. Looked up from germline, CDR1 is SGHTA and CDR2 is FQGNSA. CDR3 length equals 14 residues. The CDR3 is CASSLAWERNEQFF.